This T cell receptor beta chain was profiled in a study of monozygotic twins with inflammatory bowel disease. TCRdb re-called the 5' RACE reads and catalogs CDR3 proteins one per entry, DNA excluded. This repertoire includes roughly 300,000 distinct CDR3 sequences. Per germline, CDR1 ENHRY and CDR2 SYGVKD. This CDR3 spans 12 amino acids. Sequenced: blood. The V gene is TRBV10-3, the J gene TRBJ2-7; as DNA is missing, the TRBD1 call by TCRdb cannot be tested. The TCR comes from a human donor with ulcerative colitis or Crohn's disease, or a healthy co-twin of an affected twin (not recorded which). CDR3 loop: CAISTGGGEQYF.